The TCR beta chain under discussion was sequenced for a study of T cell responses to AZD1222 COVID-19 vaccine. In regard to this clone: Its antigen is currently unknown.

This CDR3 region has 16 residues. CDR1 is SGHAT, CDR2 FQNNGV, per germline. The ends lost 1 base at V and 3 bases at J; junction bases unmatched: 5. Profiled with immunoSEQ multiplex PCR; TCRdb holds only in-frame clones, not every one. Of over 130,000 clones in the sample, around 88% were seen once. Study results and caveats: Breadth and depth of Spike-specific TCRs rose after two AZD1222 doses. Among the donors, most were white British and more were female, and clonal diversity was possibly underestimated.

The chain uses TRBV11-2 and TRBJ2-7; 11 bases are shared with TRBD2. This receptor was taken from an adult in good health. The sample here was peripheral blood, taken on day 0 of AZD1222 vaccination. Here the CDR3 DNA reads TGTGCCAGCAGCTTAGCACTAGCGGGAGTCCTCTACGAGCAGTACTTC. Translating gives CASSLALAGVLYEQYF.